Included here is one T cell receptor (beta chain) sequence, with context. This clonotype was counted once. Which antigen it targets is not known. Base qualities are not provided; no much larger clone lies one nucleotide away. A solitary read yields weak support. These data come from a study of T cell repertoires in cytomegalovirus infection (dated by TCRdb to between 2019 and 2020). General notes on the study: Donor HLA type was relevant to the analysis, as public TCR beta signatures indicated carriage of CMV infection together with the matching HLA type.

TCRdb names Illumina HiSeq 1500 as the instrument used. Using fastp trimming at Q25 and MiXCR clonotype assembly, TCRdb reanalyzed the public sequencing data and kept in-frame beta chains. Each CDR3 protein gets just one entry, which takes the most common genes and DNA from the rows behind it. This sample gives around 290,000 distinct CDR3 sequences in total; 25% of them show up just once. Approximately 14% of the sample goes to the ten largest clones. Results and caveats for the whole study, not just this receptor: In the ex vivo response, HLA-C-restricted CMV-specific TCR beta clonotypes were dominant, and in two of eight donors the single most frequent clonotype came from this HLA-C-restricted group. Carriers of CMV infection plus the relevant HLA type were discriminated by the cumulative frequency of public TCR beta family members in the study cohort and in an independent roughly 340-donor cohort.

From the cysteine up to the phenylalanine, the CDR3 has a length of 13 residues. Only the CDR3 portion is preserved as DNA: 39 bases, with reading frame beginning at the first base. Relative to germline, V is 7 bases shorter and J is 3 bases shorter, with 15 bases between their ends. In the germline V gene (reference sequence), CDR1 corresponds to DFQATT and CDR2 to SNEGSKA. Recombination joined TRBV20-1 with TRBJ1-1, with no confidently assigned D gene. This clonotype was obtained from a human donor in good health (CMV status not recorded). Some clones in this sample may be carry-over from other donors' samples. Specimen: PBMCs. The DNA reads as follows: TGCAGTGTAAGGGCCGGGCCATACACTGAAGCTTTCTTT. This is translated as CSVRAGPYTEAFF.